The 21 T cell receptor beta chains given below trace back to one sample, sequenced in a study of OX40 agonist ivuxolimab in advanced cancers. The assay was immunoSEQ multiplex PCR, and TCRdb's table has in-frame clones only and misses some. The sample shows approximately 74,000 clones, 85% to 95% of them seen only once. The sequencing used CD4+ or CD8+ T cells sorted from blood, collected in a trial of the OX40 agonist ivuxolimab. The receptors originated from an adult with an advanced solid tumor such as melanoma, head and neck, liver or kidney cancer.

The V call is TRBV28, the J call TRBJ2-5; D uncertain. Germline CDR1 is MDHEN and CDR2 is SYDVKM. The CDR3 spans 15 residues. Trimming shortened V by 6 bases and J by 5 bases, and 19 bases separated the two germline ends. CDR3 region: CASSFSTLLQETQYF. The CDR3 DNA sequence: TGTGCCAGCAGCTTTTCTACATTGTTGCAGGAGACCCAGTACTTC. Together with reference TRBV28 and TRBJ2-5, the CDR3 gives the full variable domain: DVKVTQSSRYLVKRTGEKVFLECVQDMDHENMFWYRQDPGLGLRLIYFSYDVKMKEKGDIPEGYSVSREKKERFSLILESASTNQTSMYLCASSFSTLLQETQYFGPGTRLLVL.

The chain carries TRBV27 and TRBJ1-1; possibly TRBD1 for D (5 bases). Between the trimmed V and J ends, which lost 1 base and 4 bases, there was a span of 13 bases. The germline gives CDR1 MNHEY, CDR2 SMNVEV (reference sequence). There are 15 residues in the CDR3. The CDR3, as DNA: TGTGCCAGCAGTTTATTTCGGGGGTTGGGCACTGAAGCTTTCTTT. Residues: CASSLFRGLGTEAFF.

The chain employs TRBV5-4 and TRBJ1-1, with D maybe TRBD1 (5 bases). The CDR3 spans 14 residues. Germline assignment: CDR1 SGHNT and CDR2 YYREEE (reference sequence). V was trimmed by 3 bases and J by 3 bases, leaving 12 bases between them. The CDR3 loop is CASSWGTDDTEAFF. The CDR3 region has the DNA TGTGCCAGCAGCTGGGGGACGGACGACACTGAAGCTTTCTTT. Looking up the rest from reference TRBV5-4 and TRBJ1-1 gives the full variable domain: ETGVTQSPTHLIKTRGQQVTLRCSSQSGHNTVSWYQQALGQGPQFIFQYYREEENGRGNFPPRFSGLQFPNYSSELNVNALELDDSALYLCASSWGTDDTEAFFGQGTRLTVV.

The J gene is TRBJ2-1, the V gene TRBV29-1; 12 positions agree with TRBD2. Per the germline V gene, CDR1 is SQVTM and CDR2 is ANQGSEA. Trimming removed 7 bases from V and 7 bases from J; junction bases left unmatched: 8. This CDR3 region has 14 residues. The CDR3 region is CSAWTSGVINEQFF. The CDR3 DNA reads TGCAGCGCCTGGACTAGCGGGGTCATTAATGAGCAGTTCTTC.

Concerning this clone: The sample holds other DNA sequences that translate to the same CDR3. The gene calls are TRBV28 and TRBJ1-1; the D gene is possibly TRBD1 (5 bases). This CDR3 has 15 amino acids. Looked up from germline, CDR1 is MDHEN and CDR2 is SYDVKM. Between the trimmed V and J ends, which lost 6 bases and 2 bases, there was a span of 16 bases. The CDR3 loop reads CASRPSGGSNTEAFF. CDR3 bases: TGTGCCAGCAGACCAAGCGGGGGGTCTAACACTGAAGCTTTCTTT.

This clone was seen more than once but under ten times. V gene TRBV7-9 combines with J gene TRBJ1-2; tentative D call: TRBD1 (5 bases). Germline loops: CDR1 SEHNR, CDR2 FQNEAQ (reference sequence). This CDR3 region has 15 residues. Trimming cost V 2 bases and J 6 bases, with 16 bases left between them. CDR3 protein: CASSLTGERVDGYTF. Written as DNA, the CDR3 is TGTGCCAGCAGCTTAACGGGGGAAAGGGTCGATGGCTACACCTTC.

V usage is TRBV15 and J usage is TRBJ1-5, with TRBD1 as a possible D gene (5 bases). Germline lookup yields CDR1 LNHNV and CDR2 YYDKDF (reference sequence). V lost 3 bases and J lost 3, with 27 bases in between. The CDR3 is 20 amino acids. For the CDR3, the DNA is TGTGCCACCAGCAGGGAGGATCCAGGGTCCCCTTTAAACTTCAATCAGCCCCAGCATTTT. Encoded protein: CATSREDPGSPLNFNQPQHF. The full variable domain, in which reference TRBV15 and TRBJ1-5 provide the parts outside the CDR3, is DAMVIQNPRYQVTQFGKPVTLSCSQTLNHNVMYWYQQKSSQAPKLLFHYYDKDFNNEADTPDNFQSRRPNTSFCFLDIRSPGLGDTAMYLCATSREDPGSPLNFNQPQHFGDGTRLSIL.

V is TRBV10-2 and J is TRBJ2-7; 8 bases fit TRBD2. Germline V gene lookup returns CDR1 WSHSY and CDR2 SAAADI. Trimming at V came to 8 bases and at J to 6 bases, leaving 6 bases not matched to a gene. The CDR3 has 12 residues. This chain's CDR3 is CASGAGAGEQYF. As DNA, the CDR3 is TGCGCCAGCGGAGCGGGGGCGGGCGAGCAGTACTTC.

This clone was counted once. The V call is TRBV4-3, the J call TRBJ2-2; TRBD1 matches at 9 bases. V was pared by 3 bases and J by 5 bases, with 4 bases of the junction left unmatched. The CDR3 extends over 15 amino acids. Germline loops: CDR1 LGHNA, CDR2 YSLEER. CDR3 amino acids: CASSHDRGFTGELFF. The CDR3 DNA is TGCGCCAGCAGCCATGACAGGGGGTTTACCGGGGAGCTGTTTTTT.

V usage is TRBV7-9 and J usage is TRBJ2-5; 12 bases map to TRBD2. The ends lost 4 bases at V and 4 bases at J; junction bases unmatched: 7. The CDR3 is 16 amino acids. CDR1 SEHNR and CDR2 FQNEAQ come from the germline V gene (reference sequence). The CDR3 bases are TGTGCCAGCAGCTACGGACTAGCGGGGATCCTAGAGACCCAGTACTTC. Protein product: CASSYGLAGILETQYF.

The chain couples TRBV13 to TRBJ2-7; 9 bases are a match to TRBD1. The germline gives CDR1 PRHDT, CDR2 FYEKMQ (reference sequence). The CDR3 consists of 15 residues. Unmatched junction bases numbered 9, after V lost 5 bases and J lost 4 bases. Written as DNA, the CDR3 is TGTGCCAGCAGCCCCGGGGACAGGGTCCTATACGAGCAGTACTTC. Translation gives CASSPGDRVLYEQYF. The full variable domain, with the rest looked up from reference TRBV13 and TRBJ2-7, is AAGVIQSPRHLIKEKRETATLKCYPIPRHDTVYWYQQGPGQDPQFLISFYEKMQSDKGSIPDRFSAQQFSDYHSELNMSSLELGDSALYFCASSPGDRVLYEQYFGPGTRLTVT.

Here the CDR3 reads CASSLYRWSTDTQYF. The CDR3 nucleotides are TGTGCCAGCAGCTTGTACAGGTGGAGCACAGATACGCAGTATTTT. The chain uses TRBV11-1 and TRBJ2-3, with D possibly being TRBD1 (5 bases). Trimming left V 3 bases short and J 0 bases short, with 10 bases between. From germline, CDR1 is SGHAT and CDR2 FQDESV (reference sequence). The CDR3 consists of 15 residues.

To note about this clone: A junction end diverges from the germline sequence, so it may reflect a read error. The CDR3 sequence: CASSWEGTGDSF. The CDR3 nucleotides read TGTGCCAGCAGCTGGGAGGGGACAGGCGACTCTTTC. The chain has TRBV5-4 and TRBJ1-2, with TRBD1 matching over 8 bases. This CDR3 spans 12 amino acids. CDR1 is SGHNT and CDR2 is YYREEE in the germline V gene (reference sequence).

This chain links TRBV27 with TRBJ1-5, with D perhaps matching TRBD1 (5 bases). Germline CDR1 is MNHEY and CDR2 is SMNVEV (reference sequence). The ends were cut back, 2 bases at V and 5 bases at J, with 10 bases in the middle. The CDR3 has 14 residues. The CDR3 DNA reads TGTGCCAGCAGTTTAGGGCAGGGTCATCAGCCCCAGCATTTT. Protein product: CASSLGQGHQPQHF.

The chain recombines TRBV19 with TRBJ2-3, with 11 bases identical to TRBD1. The germline CDR1 and CDR2 sequences are LNHDA and SQIVND (reference sequence). The J segment lost 2 bases and the V segment lost 5 bases, leaving 12 bases of the junction unmatched. The CDR3 consists of 18 residues. CDR3 nucleotide sequence: TGTGCCAGTAGTGTGGGACAGGGGGTTGCGGGCCTCACAGATACGCAGTATTTT. This encodes CASSVGQGVAGLTDTQYF.

This chain uses TRBV6-1 with TRBJ1-1, with D uncertain. This CDR3 comprises 15 residues. Germline V lookup: CDR1 MNHNS, CDR2 SASEGT. Trimming took off 6 bases at V and 0 bases at J, with 14 bases between the two ends. The CDR3 protein is CASSPVAGMNTEAFF. The CDR3, as DNA: TGTGCCAGCAGCCCGGTGGCGGGGATGAACACTGAAGCTTTCTTT.

The table lists this clone with a few counts. The rearrangement uses TRBV5-4 and TRBJ1-1; no clear D. With 2 bases removed from V and 8 bases from J, the gap between germline ends came to 13 bases. Germline CDR1 SGHNT, CDR2 YYREEE (reference sequence). The CDR3 is 13 residues long. CDR3 sequence: CASSFGGGMEAFF. CDR3 in DNA: TGTGCCAGCAGCTTTGGCGGTGGAATGGAAGCTTTCTTT.

V is TRBV7-2 and J is TRBJ2-4; 10 nucleotides align to TRBD2. V trimming: 4 bases; J trimming: 3 bases; junction bases outside the gene matches: 15. Germline V gives CDR1 SGHTA, CDR2 FQGNSA. The CDR3 sequence is 19 residues long. CDR3: CASSSQKAGGIEGKNIQYF. CDR3 in DNA: TGTGCCAGCAGCTCACAAAAAGCGGGGGGGATAGAAGGCAAAAACATTCAGTACTTC.

The chain combines TRBV5-5 with TRBJ2-1; 11 nucleotides match TRBD1. The trim removed 4 bases at V and 6 bases at J, leaving 9 bases unmatched. In germline, CDR1 is SGHKS, CDR2 YYEKEE (reference sequence). The CDR3 has 16 amino acids. Written as DNA, the CDR3 is TGTGCCAGCAGCCGACGGACAGGGGGCGCGAGCAATGAGCAGTTCTTC. It yields the protein CASSRRTGGASNEQFF.

This clone appeared once. V is TRBV5-6 and J is TRBJ1-2; 7 nucleotides match TRBD1. Germline CDR1 is SGHDT and CDR2 is YYEEEE. V trimming: 4 bases; J trimming: 5 bases; junction bases outside the gene matches: 8. CDR3 size: 14 residues. CDR3: CASSGQGQLYGYTF. In DNA, the CDR3 is TGTGCCAGCAGCGGCCAGGGACAGCTATATGGCTACACCTTC. Filled out from reference TRBV5-6 and TRBJ1-2, the complete variable domain reads DAGVTQSPTHLIKTRGQQVTLRCSPKSGHDTVSWYQQALGQGPQFIFQYYEEEERQRGNFPDRFSGHQFPNYSSELNVNALLLGDSALYLCASSGQGQLYGYTFGSGTRLTVV.

This rearrangement joins TRBV27 to TRBJ1-3; D not resolved. The ends were cut back, 8 bases at V and 8 bases at J, with 19 bases in the middle. Germline CDR1 reads MNHEY; CDR2 reads SMNVEV (reference sequence). The CDR3 contains 14 residues. The DNA for the CDR3 is TGTGCCAGCGCCCCGGATTCCAATTCAGACACCATATATTTT. Translated, it gives CASAPDSNSDTIYF.